Listed below are T cell receptor beta chains from one sample, sequenced in a study of blood T cell repertoires in COVID-19. Clones were read by immunoSEQ multiplex PCR, and TCRdb kept only the in-frame ones, dropping some. There are approximately 470,000 clones in the sample; about 85% occur only once, and around 0.7% lies in the top ten. Input material: PBMCs or T cells enriched from blood (not recorded which). These receptors all come from a woman aged 18 to 35 who had recovered from COVID-19. The CDR3 runs from the conserved cysteine through the conserved F or W. D genes are given only for firm matches. Expanded clones get a size class; other rows say once, few or many, or leave the size out.

TRBV19	TRBJ1-5	TRBD1	.	TGTGCCAGCGGACTGACCGGGACAGGGAGAATCCAGCCCCAGCATTTT	CASGLTGTGRIQPQHF
TRBV6-5	TRBJ2-3	.	.	TGTGCCAGCAGCTTACTAGTACCCAGCACAGATACGCAGTATTTT	CASSLLVPSTDTQYF
TRBV6-5	TRBJ2-7	TRBD1	once	TGTGCCAGCAGCCCGGGACAGGGTATATACGAGCAGTACTTC	CASSPGQGIYEQYF
TRBV19	TRBJ1-5	.	.	TGTGCCAGTAGTCAGGGTACGGGTCAGCCCCAGCATTTT	CASSQGTGQPQHF
TRBV5-1	TRBJ1-6	TRBD1	.	TGCGCCAGCAGCTCCCACGGGACAGGGGGAAATTCACCCCTCCACTTT	CASSSHGTGGNSPLHF
TRBV4-2	TRBJ2-1	TRBD2	.	TGTGCCAGCAGCCGGAGCGGGGGCAATGAGCAGTTCTTC	CASSRSGGNEQFF
TRBV11-1	TRBJ2-7	.	.	TGTGCCAGCAGCTTGCAACAGGCGTCCTACGAGCAGTACTTC	CASSLQQASYEQYF
TRBV18	TRBJ1-1	.	.	TGTGCCAGCTCACAGGGGCTGGGGACTGAAGCTTTCTTT	CASSQGLGTEAFF
TRBV7-9	TRBJ2-3	.	.	TGTGCCAGCAGCTTAGCCTCTAGCACAGATACGCAGTATTTT	CASSLASSTDTQYF
TRBV29-1	TRBJ1-2	.	.	TGCAGCGTTGTGCCCATATTAGCTAACTATGGCTACACCTTC	CSVVPILANYGYTF
TRBV29-1	TRBJ1-1	.	.	TGCAGCGTTGTAAAAGGGGGGGAAACTGAAGCTTTCTTT	CSVVKGGETEAFF
TRBV12-5	TRBJ2-3	TRBD2	.	TGTGCTAGTGGTTTCGGGACTAGCAGCGATACGCAGTATTTT	CASGFGTSSDTQYF
TRBV5-1	TRBJ2-2	TRBD2	.	TGCGCCAGCAGCTTATCTCGTCGGGAGGGTAAATGGTCCGGGGAGCTGTTTTTT	CASSLSRREGKWSGELFF
TRBV7-8	TRBJ1-2	.	.	TGTGCCAGCAGCTTAACCGGCAGGGCGGATTGGAACTATGGCTACACCTTC	CASSLTGRADWNYGYTF
TRBV5-5	TRBJ1-6	TRBD1	.	TGTGCCAGCAGCTTGGAGGGACAGGGTAATAATTCACCCCTCCACTTT	CASSLEGQGNNSPLHF
TRBV28	TRBJ2-3	TRBD2	.	TGTGCCAGCAGTTTAGGACCGGGGGATCCCCGCGGGGGGACGCAGTATTTT	CASSLGPGDPRGGTQYF
TRBV4-2	TRBJ2-7	.	once	TGTGCCAGCAGCCAAGGCCTAGGATTAATCTACGAGCAGTACTTC	CASSQGLGLIYEQYF
TRBV2	TRBJ2-1	TRBD1	once	TGTGCCAGCATAAGGGACAGGGAGGTGAATGAGCAGTTCTTC	CASIRDREVNEQFF
TRBV12-2	TRBJ2-3	.	.	TGTGCAAGTCCCTCCCAAGGGGGCAGATTCACAGATACGCAGTATTTT	CASPSQGGRFTDTQYF
TRBV6-5	TRBJ2-1	.	once	TGTGCCAGCAGTCCTCAACGTGCTCCACTTGAGCAGTTCTTC	CASSPQRAPLEQFF
TRBV2	TRBJ2-7	.	.	TGTGCCAGCAGTTCGGGGTGGGGGCTGACCTACGAGCAGTACTTC	CASSSGWGLTYEQYF
TRBV6-5	TRBJ1-6	.	.	TGTGCCAGCAGGGAGACCCCTACTTCACCCCTCCACTTT	CASRETPTSPLHF
TRBV5-5	TRBJ1-1	.	.	TGTGCCAGCAGGGCCTCTCGGGTGGGGGGCACTGAAGCTTTCTTT	CASRASRVGGTEAFF
TRBV30	TRBJ1-1	.	.	TGTGCCTGGAGTCCAACCCGGGAGAAAGCTTTCTTT	CAWSPTREKAFF
TRBV27	TRBJ1-1	TRBD1	.	TGTGCCAGCAGTATATCTTTGGACAGGGCCTACACTGAAGCTTTCTTT	CASSISLDRAYTEAFF
TRBV2	TRBJ2-1	TRBD2	.	TGTGCCAGCAGGACCGGGGGGGCCGGGTACAATGAGCAGTTCTTC	CASRTGGAGYNEQFF
TRBV6-4	TRBJ1-4	.	.	TGTGCCAGCAGTAGATTCCAGAATGAAAAACTGTTTTTT	CASSRFQNEKLFF
TRBV7-2	TRBJ2-5	TRBD2	.	TGTGCCAGCAGCCCCGGACTAGCGGGGGGCGGGGAGACCCAGTACTTC	CASSPGLAGGGETQYF
TRBV9	TRBJ1-2	.	.	TGTGCCAGCAGCCCACAAGTGACAGAGTGGAGCTATGGCTACACCTTC	CASSPQVTEWSYGYTF
TRBV28	TRBJ1-5	TRBD1	.	TGTGCCAGCACTGGACAGGCTAATCAGCCCCAGCATTTT	CASTGQANQPQHF
TRBV18	TRBJ2-5	.	.	TGTGCCAGCTCACTTAGGAGACAGGAACAAGAGACCCAGTACTTC	CASSLRRQEQETQYF
TRBV11-2	TRBJ1-2	.	.	TGTGCCAGCGGAACCAGGGGTGGGCTTGGCTACACCTTC	CASGTRGGLGYTF
TRBV7-9	TRBJ1-5	.	few	TGTGCCAGCAGCTTGGGGGGGCTCGGGAGTCAGCCCCAGCATTTT	CASSLGGLGSQPQHF
TRBV18	TRBJ1-1	TRBD1	.	TGTGCCAGCTCACCAGGGTCAGGGGGCGAGACTGAAGCTTTCTTT	CASSPGSGGETEAFF
TRBV9	TRBJ2-1	.	.	TGTGCCAGCAGCGTATATGGGGGGAATGAGCAGTTCTTC	CASSVYGGNEQFF
TRBV7-9	TRBJ2-3	.	.	TGTGCCAGCAGCCCCCCGAAGGGACACGGCACAGATACGCAGTATTTT	CASSPPKGHGTDTQYF
TRBV30	TRBJ1-6	.	.	TGTGCCTGGAGTAGCGGGACGGCTAAACGTTCACCCCTCCACTTT	CAWSSGTAKRSPLHF
TRBV27	TRBJ2-7	.	.	TGTGCCAGCAGTTACCTCGGGAGTGAGCAGTACTTC	CASSYLGSEQYF
TRBV7-8	TRBJ2-5	.	once	TGTGCCAGCAGCTTAGGCCCGGGGGAGACCCAGTACTTC	CASSLGPGETQYF
TRBV3-1/TRBV3-2	TRBJ1-4	TRBD1	.	TGTGCCAGCAGCCGGAGAATTATTCAGGGGGGCAATGAAAAACTGTTTTTT	CASSRRIIQGGNEKLFF
TRBV7-2	TRBJ1-6	.	few	TGTGCCAGCAGGCAAGCCCCCGAGACACCCCTCCACTTT	CASRQAPETPLHF
TRBV7-8	TRBJ1-2	.	.	TGTGCCAGCTCCTCAACCTCAGGGGTTGATTATGGCTACACCTTC	CASSSTSGVDYGYTF
TRBV5-1	TRBJ2-2	TRBD1	.	TGCGCCAGCAGCTTGGCAAGGGACAGGCCGAACACCGGGGAGCTGTTTTTT	CASSLARDRPNTGELFF
TRBV2	TRBJ2-5	TRBD1	.	TGTGCCAGCAGTCCCCACCGGGACAGTTTACAAGAGACCCAGTACTTC	CASSPHRDSLQETQYF
TRBV19	TRBJ1-3	.	.	TGTGCCAGTAGGGCAGGGTTTCACTCTGGAAACACCATATATTTT	CASRAGFHSGNTIYF
TRBV15	TRBJ1-2	.	few	TGTGCCACCAGCAGAGTGGGCCGCGAAGCTAACTATGGCTACACCTTC	CATSRVGREANYGYTF
TRBV2	TRBJ1-2	.	.	TGTGCCAGCAGTGGGGCAGACTATGGCTACACCTTC	CASSGADYGYTF
TRBV7-9	TRBJ2-2	.	once	TGTGCCAGCAGCTCTAGGAGGGGGAACACCGGGGAGCTGTTTTTT	CASSSRRGNTGELFF
TRBV10-3	TRBJ2-1	TRBD2	.	TGTGCCATCAAAGACGGGGGGGCCTACAATGAGCAGTTCTTC	CAIKDGGAYNEQFF
TRBV12-1	TRBJ1-5	.	.	TGTGCCAGCAGTCGGGGACAGGGACACGAACCTAATCAGCCCCAGCATTTT	CASSRGQGHEPNQPQHF
TRBV19	TRBJ1-2	.	.	TGTGCCAGTGGGGAGATCTCTAACTATGGCTACACCTTC	CASGEISNYGYTF